These 14 T cell receptor beta chains were all obtained from the same sample, sequenced in a study of regulatory T cells in long-lasting Graves disease. Researchers made TCR beta libraries by using iRepertoire HTBI primers and running Arm-PCR on CDR3 regions. A single record per CDR3 protein comes from TCRdb applying MiXCR to the multiplex PCR reads. The sample records hundreds of thousands of distinct CDR3 sequences, roughly 15% being singletons. Regarding time point: newly diagnosed GD, antithyroid drugs for less than 3 months. Isolated PBMC RNA provided the starting material for the TCR library. The same sample was also studied in work on T cells in Graves' hyperthyroidism and ophthalmopathy.

Here the sequenced sample was peripheral blood mononuclear cells (PBMCs), taken at new diagnosis, from a patient treated with antithyroid drugs. These receptor sequences come from a woman aged 25-40 years with Graves disease.

The genes are TRBV19 and TRBJ2-1, with D possibly TRBD2 on 6 matching bases. The V gene's germline CDR1 is LNHDA and CDR2 SQIVND (reference sequence). V was pared by 2 bases and J by 6 bases, with 14 bases between. This CDR3 has 15 residues. CDR3 amino acids: CASSIISGRGNEQFF. The CDR3 nucleotides are TGTGCCAGTAGTATAATTTCCGGGAGAGGCAATGAGCAGTTCTTC.

This clonotype showed up just a few times. The chain has TRBV7-3 and TRBJ2-1, with TRBD1 matching 11 bases. This CDR3 has 16 amino acids. Germline CDR1 reads SGHTA; CDR2 reads FQGTGA. J gave up 8 bases and V 1 base, and 7 bases lay outside the gene matches. The CDR3 loop is CASSLIGTGGIHEQFF. The CDR3 coding sequence is TGTGCCAGCAGCTTAATCGGGACAGGGGGGATTCATGAGCAGTTCTTC. The variable domain in full, completed from reference TRBV7-3 and TRBJ2-1, reads GAGVSQTPSNKVTEKGKYVELRCDPISGHTALYWYRQSLGQGPEFLIYFQGTGAADDSGLPNDRFFAVRPEGSVSTLKIQRTERGDSAVYLCASSLIGTGGIHEQFFGPGTRLTVL.

This clonotype was seen a handful of times. V gene TRBV29-1 combines with J gene TRBJ1-3; D may be TRBD1 (5 bases). The CDR3 spans 17 residues. V lost 0 bases and J 0 bases, leaving 15 bases between the germline ends. In germline, CDR1 is SQVTM, CDR2 ANQGSEA. The CDR3: CSVEDLPKGSSGNTIYF. For the CDR3, the DNA is TGCAGCGTTGAAGATCTCCCTAAGGGGAGCTCTGGAAACACCATATATTTT. Looking up the rest from reference TRBV29-1 and TRBJ1-3 gives the full variable domain: SAVISQKPSRDICQRGTSLTIQCQVDSQVTMMFWYRQQPGQSLTLIATANQGSEATYESGFVIDKFPISRPNLTFSTLTVSNMSPEDSSIYLCSVEDLPKGSSGNTIYFGEGSWLTVV.

This clonotype was recorded many times. V gene TRBV20-1 combines with J gene TRBJ1-5; tentative D call: TRBD1 (5 bases). The V and J ends lost 5 bases and 1 base respectively, with 18 bases between them. CDR3 length: 16 residues. Germline CDR1 DFQATT, CDR2 SNEGSKA (reference sequence). CDR3 nucleotide sequence: TGCAGTGCTGCCATACCCAGGGCTGCGAGCAATCAGCCCCAGCATTTT. As protein: CSAAIPRAASNQPQHF.

This clonotype was recorded many times. At one end, the junction sequence differs from germline, possibly due to a read error. This chain joins TRBV7-8 and TRBJ2-7; D is tentatively TRBD1 or TRBD2 (5 bases each). The CDR3 loop spans 11 amino acids. The V gene's germline CDR1 is SGHVS and CDR2 FQNEAQ. The CDR3 sequence: CASSLRGEQYF. The CDR3 nucleotides read TGCGCCAGCAGCTTGAGGGGCGAGCAGTACTTC.

V gene TRBV3-1 combines with J gene TRBJ1-2; no firm D call. Between the trimmed V and J ends, which lost 1 base and 8 bases, there was a span of 8 bases. The CDR3 loop spans 12 amino acids. Germline V CDR1 and CDR2: LGHDT, YNNKEL (reference sequence). CDR3 nucleotides: TGTGCCAGCAGCCAAGGGACGGGCGGCTACACCTTC. Its translation is CASSQGTGGYTF. The whole variable domain, remainder taken from reference TRBV3-1 and TRBJ1-2, is DTAVSQTPKYLVTQMGNDKSIKCEQNLGHDTMYWYKQDSKKFLKIMFSYNNKELIINETVPNRFSPKSPDKAHLNLHINSLELGDSAVYFCASSQGTGGYTFGSGTRLTVV.

This clonotype was counted many times. The genes are TRBV28 and TRBJ2-5; 10 bases map to TRBD1. Germline V gene sequence: CDR1 MDHEN, CDR2 SYDVKM. The CDR3 runs to 18 residues. J was trimmed by 2 bases and V by 4 bases; bases with no gene match: 13. CDR3 in DNA: TGTGCCAGCAGTTCCCACTCATCGGGACAGGGGACACAAGAGACCCAGTACTTC. It is translated as CASSSHSSGQGTQETQYF.

Here the CDR3 reads CSVVWPGREFYNEQFF. CDR3 nucleotide sequence: TGCAGCGTTGTGTGGCCGGGGCGGGAGTTCTACAATGAGCAGTTCTTC. The J gene is TRBJ2-1, the V gene TRBV29-1; 7 nucleotides match TRBD2. In germline, CDR1 is SQVTM, CDR2 ANQGSEA. J gave up 3 bases and V 4 bases, and 12 bases lay outside the gene matches. The CDR3 covers 16 residues.

This clonotype was counted between two and nine times. The rearrangement joins TRBV10-2 to TRBJ1-4; D call uncertain. Germline V lookup: CDR1 WSHSY, CDR2 SAAADI. V shed 2 bases and J shed 8 bases, with 6 bases lying between them. The CDR3 is 12 residues long. The DNA of the CDR3 is TGCGCCAGCAGTGAGACACACGAAAAACTGTTTTTT. It codes for CASSETHEKLFF.

Only a few counts were recorded for this clonotype. V and J are TRBV27 and TRBJ2-5, with D perhaps TRBD2 (6 bases). The CDR3 is 14 residues long. Trimming shortened V by 7 bases and J by 4 bases, and 16 bases separated the two germline ends. Germline V lookup: CDR1 MNHEY, CDR2 SMNVEV (reference sequence). This CDR3 reads CASKSLRDLETQYF. CDR3 coding DNA: TGTGCCAGCAAATCCCTCAGGGACTTAGAGACCCAGTACTTC.

This clonotype was found many times. The genes are TRBV7-8 and TRBJ1-1; TRBD1 matches at 10 bases. Germline V gene lookup returns CDR1 SGHVS and CDR2 FQNEAQ. V gave up 5 bases and J gave up 8 bases; unmatched junction bases: 5. The CDR3 is made up of 13 amino acids. The CDR3 region has the DNA TGTGCCAGCAGCCGACGGACAGGGGGGGAAGCTTTCTTT. Translated: CASSRRTGGEAFF.

This clonotype was observed at least ten times. The chain employs TRBV29-1 and TRBJ2-2, with D perhaps matching TRBD1 (5 bases). Trimming removed 3 bases from V and 3 bases from J, with 11 bases in between. Germline CDR1 reads SQVTM; CDR2 reads ANQGSEA. There are 14 residues in the CDR3. In DNA form, the CDR3 reads TGCAGCGTTGATAGGGCAGGGTACACCGGGGAGCTGTTTTTT. Protein: CSVDRAGYTGELFF.

The chain employs TRBV12-3 or TRBV12-4 and TRBJ2-7; D gene ambiguous. This CDR3 is 13 amino acids long. The ends were cut back, 7 bases at V and 0 bases at J, with 10 bases in the middle. The CDR3 DNA is TGTGCCAGCACCAAGTTAGTCTCCTACGAGCAGTACTTC. It codes for CASTKLVSYEQYF.

This clonotype was picked up many times. This rearrangement joins TRBV20-1 to TRBJ2-7, with 12 bases that match TRBD2. V was pared by 3 bases and J by 3 bases, with 6 bases of the junction left unmatched. The CDR3 is made up of 15 amino acids. Germline values: CDR1 DFQATT, CDR2 SNEGSKA (reference sequence). CDR3 nucleotide sequence: TGCAGTGCTAGGGGCGGACTAGCGGGAAACTACGAGCAGTACTTC. Its translation is CSARGGLAGNYEQYF.